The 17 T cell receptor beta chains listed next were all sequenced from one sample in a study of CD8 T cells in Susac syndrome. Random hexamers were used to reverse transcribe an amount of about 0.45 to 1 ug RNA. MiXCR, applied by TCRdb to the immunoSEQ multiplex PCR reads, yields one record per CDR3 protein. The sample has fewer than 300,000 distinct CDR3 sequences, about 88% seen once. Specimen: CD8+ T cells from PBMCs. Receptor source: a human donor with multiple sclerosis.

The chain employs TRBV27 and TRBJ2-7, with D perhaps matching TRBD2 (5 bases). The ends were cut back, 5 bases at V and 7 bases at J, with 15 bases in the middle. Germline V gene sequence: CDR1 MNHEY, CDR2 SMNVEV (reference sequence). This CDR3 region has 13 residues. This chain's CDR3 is CASSIGRRREQYF. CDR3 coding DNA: TGTGCCAGCAGTATCGGACGTCGGAGGGAGCAGTACTTC.

CDR3 region: CASSPRTGTKGTLTIYF. In DNA form, the CDR3 reads TGTGCCAGCAGCCCTCGGACGGGCACTAAAGGCACTCTCACCATATATTTT. This chain joins TRBV7-2 and TRBJ1-3, with D hard to call. Germline V gene lookup returns CDR1 SGHTA and CDR2 FQGNSA. The length of the CDR3 is 17 residues. V was cut by 5 bases and J by 9 bases, with 26 bases left in between.

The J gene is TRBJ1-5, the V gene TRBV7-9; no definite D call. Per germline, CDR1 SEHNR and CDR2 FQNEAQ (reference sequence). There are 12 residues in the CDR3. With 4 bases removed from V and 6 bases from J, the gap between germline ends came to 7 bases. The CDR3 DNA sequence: TGTGCCAGCAGCTCCGGGCCTCAGCCCCAGCATTTT. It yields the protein CASSSGPQPQHF. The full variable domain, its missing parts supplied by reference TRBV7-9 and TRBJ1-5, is DTGVSQNPRHKITKRGQNVTFRCDPISEHNRLYWYRQTLGQGPEFLTYFQNEAQLEKSRLLSDRFSAERPKGSFSTLEIQRTEQGDSAMYLCASSSGPQPQHFGDGTRLSIL.

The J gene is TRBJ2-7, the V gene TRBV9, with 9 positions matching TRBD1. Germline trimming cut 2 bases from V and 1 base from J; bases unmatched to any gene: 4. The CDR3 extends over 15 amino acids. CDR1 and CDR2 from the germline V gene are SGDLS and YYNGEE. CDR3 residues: CASSVGDRASYEQYF. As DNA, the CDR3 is TGTGCCAGCAGCGTTGGGGACAGGGCTTCCTACGAGCAGTACTTC.

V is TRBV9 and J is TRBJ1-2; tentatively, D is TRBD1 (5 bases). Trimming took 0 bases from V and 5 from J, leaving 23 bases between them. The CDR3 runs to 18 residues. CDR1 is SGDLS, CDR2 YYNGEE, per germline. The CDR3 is CASSVGRDLEPPRYGYTF. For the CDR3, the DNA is TGTGCCAGCAGCGTAGGCAGGGACCTTGAACCACCCCGATATGGCTACACCTTC.

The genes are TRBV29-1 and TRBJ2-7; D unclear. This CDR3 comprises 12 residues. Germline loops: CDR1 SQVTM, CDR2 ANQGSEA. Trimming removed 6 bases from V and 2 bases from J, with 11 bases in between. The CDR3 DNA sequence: TGCAGCGTCGGGTGGGCTGCCTACGAGCAGTACTTC. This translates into CSVGWAAYEQYF.

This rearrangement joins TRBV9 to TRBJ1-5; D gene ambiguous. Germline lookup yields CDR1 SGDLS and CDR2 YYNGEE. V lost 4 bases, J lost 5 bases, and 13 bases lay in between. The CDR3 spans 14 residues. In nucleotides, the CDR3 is TGTGCCAGCAGCCCGGGAATTAAGGATCAGCCCCAGCATTTT. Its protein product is CASSPGIKDQPQHF.

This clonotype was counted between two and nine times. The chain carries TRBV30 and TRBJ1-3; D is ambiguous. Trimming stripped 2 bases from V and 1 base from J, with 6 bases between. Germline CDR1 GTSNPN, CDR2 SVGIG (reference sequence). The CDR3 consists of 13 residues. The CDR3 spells CAWSSGSGNTIYF. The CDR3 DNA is TGTGCCTGGAGTTCGGGGTCTGGAAACACCATATATTTT.

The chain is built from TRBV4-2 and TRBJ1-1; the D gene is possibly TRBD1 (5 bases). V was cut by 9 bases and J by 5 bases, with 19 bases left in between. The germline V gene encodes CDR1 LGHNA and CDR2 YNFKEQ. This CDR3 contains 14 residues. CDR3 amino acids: CASTYRFPWTEAFF. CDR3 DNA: TGTGCCAGTACGTACAGGTTCCCGTGGACTGAAGCTTTCTTT.

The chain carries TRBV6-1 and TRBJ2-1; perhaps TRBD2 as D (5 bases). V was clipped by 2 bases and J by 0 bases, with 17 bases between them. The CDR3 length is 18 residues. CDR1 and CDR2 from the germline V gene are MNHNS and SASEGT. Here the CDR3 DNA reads TGTGCCAGCAGTGAATCGGTCAAGCGGATCCTCTCCTACAATGAGCAGTTCTTC. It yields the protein CASSESVKRILSYNEQFF.

Here the CDR3 DNA reads TGCAGCGTTGCAGGGGGACTTGAGCAGTTCTTC. Residues: CSVAGGLEQFF. The chain combines TRBV29-1 with TRBJ2-1; possibly TRBD1 for D (7 bases). The CDR3 sequence is 11 residues long. The germline V gene has CDR1 SQVTM and CDR2 ANQGSEA. Deletions cut 4 bases from V and 9 bases from J, with 10 bases between.

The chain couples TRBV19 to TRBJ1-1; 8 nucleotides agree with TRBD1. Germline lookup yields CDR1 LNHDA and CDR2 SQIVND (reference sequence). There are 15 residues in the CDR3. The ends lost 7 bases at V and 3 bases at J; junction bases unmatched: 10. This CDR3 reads CASTSDREWYTEAFF. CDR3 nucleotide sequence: TGTGCCAGTACCTCGGACAGGGAGTGGTACACTGAAGCTTTCTTT.

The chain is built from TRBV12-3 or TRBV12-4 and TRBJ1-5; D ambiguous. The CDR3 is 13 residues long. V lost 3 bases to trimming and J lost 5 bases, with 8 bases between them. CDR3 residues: CASSLAPHQPQHF. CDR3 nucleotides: TGTGCCAGCAGTTTGGCCCCTCATCAGCCCCAGCATTTT.

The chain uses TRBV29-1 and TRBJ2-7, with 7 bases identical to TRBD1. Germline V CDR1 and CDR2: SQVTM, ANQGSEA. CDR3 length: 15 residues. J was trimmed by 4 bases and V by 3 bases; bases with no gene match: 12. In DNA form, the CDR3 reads TGCAGCGTTGACCTATGGGCAGGGGGACAGTACGAGCAGTACTTC. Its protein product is CSVDLWAGGQYEQYF.

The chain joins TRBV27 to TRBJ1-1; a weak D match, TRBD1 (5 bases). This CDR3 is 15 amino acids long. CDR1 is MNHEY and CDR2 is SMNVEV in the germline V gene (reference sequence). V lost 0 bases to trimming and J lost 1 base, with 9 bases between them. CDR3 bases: TGTGCCAGCAGTTTATCAGGCAGGGCGAACACTGAAGCTTTCTTT. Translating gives CASSLSGRANTEAFF.

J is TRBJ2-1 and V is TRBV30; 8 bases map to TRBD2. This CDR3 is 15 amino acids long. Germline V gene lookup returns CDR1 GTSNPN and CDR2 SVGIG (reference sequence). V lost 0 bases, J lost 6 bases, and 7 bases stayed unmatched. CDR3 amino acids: CAWSVLGGLANEQFF. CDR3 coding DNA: TGTGCCTGGAGTGTACTGGGCGGACTAGCCAATGAGCAGTTCTTC.

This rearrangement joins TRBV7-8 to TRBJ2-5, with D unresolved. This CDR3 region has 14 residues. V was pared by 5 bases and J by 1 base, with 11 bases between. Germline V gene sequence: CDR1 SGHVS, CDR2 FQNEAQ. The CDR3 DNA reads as TGTGCCAGCAGCCCGAGGCACTTCCAAGAGACCCAGTACTTC. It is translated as CASSPRHFQETQYF.